This T cell receptor (beta chain) was recorded in a study of blood T cell repertoires in COVID-19. Generated by immunoSEQ multiplex PCR, the TCRdb table keeps only in-frame clones and is missing some. The table lists 300,000 to 400,000 clones, around 85% of them singletons. Germline CDR1 and CDR2: LNHNV and YYDKDF (reference sequence). The CDR3 consists of 15 residues. V lost 2 bases, J lost 1 base, and 8 bases lay in between. This clone has only a few counts. Source material: PBMCs or T cells enriched from blood (not recorded which). The V gene is TRBV15, the J gene TRBJ2-2, with D perhaps matching TRBD1 (6 bases). This TCR was sampled from a middle-aged woman with acute COVID-19. The CDR3 coding sequence is TGTGCCACCAGCAGACAGGACAGGAACACCGGGGAGCTGTTTTTT. Protein product: CATSRQDRNTGELFF. The full variable domain, with the rest looked up from reference TRBV15 and TRBJ2-2, is DAMVIQNPRYQVTQFGKPVTLSCSQTLNHNVMYWYQQKSSQAPKLLFHYYDKDFNNEADTPDNFQSRRPNTSFCFLDIRSPGLGDTAMYLCATSRQDRNTGELFFGEGSRLTVL.